This T cell receptor (beta chain) was captured in a study of shared T cell receptors in the human thymus. CDR1 MRHNA and CDR2 SNTAGT come from the germline V gene. The CDR3 has 15 residues. The V end was cut by 4 bases, the J end by 2 bases, with 15 bases between. Assay used: immunoSEQ multiplex PCR; TCRdb lists only in-frame clones, some missing. Here the sample spans 500,000 to 550,000 clones, about four fifths being singletons. The sample was also linked to a second study, of human thymus T cells. That source adds: Serving as donors were healthy Finnish infants, each of whom was having open corrective surgery for congenital heart defects. Thymic material originated from resections removed in the course of corrective heart surgery. Biased V and J segment usage appeared in thymus and peripheral blood. Related research described thymic repertoires that were highly overlapping among unrelated individuals.

The rearrangement joins TRBV6-4 to TRBJ2-7, with D possibly matching TRBD1 (5 bases). Sequencing used thymocytes. The receptor comes from a boy under two years old with a congenital heart defect. CDR3 sequence reads: CASSVSQGSPYEQYF. CDR3 in DNA: TGTGCCAGCAGTGTTTCGCAGGGTAGTCCCTACGAGCAGTACTTC.